Sequencing of this T cell receptor (beta chain) was carried out in a study of blood T cell repertoires in COVID-19. Across the whole study: The study drew acute and convalescent COVID-19 samples from the United States, Italy and Spain. PBMCs, B-cell-depleted T cells, or T cells were the source of the cDNA or gDNA that made up the material.

The CDR3 has 18 amino acids. Germline V gene data show CDR1 as KGHSH and CDR2 as LQKENI. The V segment lost 1 base and the J segment 1 base; nucleotides outside the gene matches: 7. Original processing notes: Quantification of nucleated cells was approximated via reference gene primer amplification. Sequencing was performed with immunoSEQ multiplex PCR; in TCRdb, only in-frame clones are kept and a portion is missing. For V, J and clone size, that table is used; D and trimming come from the DNA. The sample has under 85,000 clones; around 82% are singletons. This sequence joins TRBV18 and TRBJ2-5, with TRBD2 matching 12 bases. Sequencing was performed on peripheral blood. The receptor was derived from a man aged 50 to 60 with active COVID-19. In DNA form, the CDR3 reads TGTGCCAGCTCACCACAAACTAGCGGGGGGACGAGCCAAGAGACCCAGTACTTC. This codes for CASSPQTSGGTSQETQYF.